Below, 31 T cell receptor beta chains from the same sample are listed, as sequenced in a study of early T cells in non-severe SARS-CoV-2 infection. TCRdb ran MiXCR on the 5' RACE reads and lists one entry per CDR3 protein. The data show 45,000 to 60,000 distinct CDR3 sequences, 7.5% to 9% seen once. The sequences come from whole blood, collected at baseline. The source of these receptors is an adult who was a healthcare worker with PCR-confirmed SARS-CoV-2 infection or an uninfected control (not recorded which).

At least ten counts were recorded for this clonotype. The chain employs TRBV4-1 and TRBJ2-2, with 7 nucleotides matching TRBD1. Germline trimming cut 2 bases from V and 6 bases from J; bases unmatched to any gene: 3. The CDR3 totals 14 residues. The V gene's germline CDR1 is MGHRA and CDR2 YSYEKL. CDR3 residues: CASSQFTGAGELFF. In DNA form, the CDR3 reads TGCGCCAGCAGCCAATTTACAGGGGCCGGGGAGCTGTTTTTT.

This clonotype was counted only a few times. J is TRBJ2-5 and V is TRBV20-1; TRBD1 matches 7 bases. Per the germline V gene, CDR1 is DFQATT and CDR2 is SNEGSKA (reference sequence). The V and J ends lost 6 bases and 4 bases, in that order; junction bases with no gene match: 8. The CDR3 runs to 13 residues. The CDR3 sequence: CSAYTGVGETQYF. The CDR3 DNA is TGCAGTGCGTACACAGGGGTCGGAGAGACCCAGTACTTC.

This clonotype was seen only a few times. The J gene is TRBJ1-2, the V gene TRBV6-1; D remains unclear. CDR3 length: 12 residues. Germline assignment: CDR1 MNHNS and CDR2 SASEGT. Trimming pared 2 bases from V and 4 bases from J, leaving 5 bases between. This CDR3 is CASSERLYGYTF. DNA of the CDR3: TGTGCCAGCAGTGAACGACTCTATGGCTACACCTTC.

This clonotype came up many times. The chain employs TRBV7-3 and TRBJ2-1; D perhaps matches TRBD1 (5 bases). This CDR3 contains 14 residues. Trimming removed 2 bases from V and 8 bases from J, with 13 bases in between. Germline lookup yields CDR1 SGHTA and CDR2 FQGTGA. CDR3 sequence (DNA): TGTGCCAGCAGCTTAGGTCAGGGTATGGATGAGCAGTTCTTC. Encoded protein: CASSLGQGMDEQFF.

The genes are TRBV19 and TRBJ2-1; TRBD2 is a possible D gene (5 bases). This CDR3 is 16 amino acids long. The V end was cut by 2 bases, the J end by 10 bases, with 21 bases between. The germline V gene encodes CDR1 LNHDA and CDR2 SQIVND (reference sequence). CDR3 in amino acids: CASSISLLVGVSEQFF. CDR3 sequence (DNA): TGTGCCAGTAGTATATCCTTACTAGTCGGCGTATCAGAGCAGTTCTTC.

The chain couples TRBV7-6 to TRBJ2-1, with 8 bases fitting TRBD2. Germline loops: CDR1 SGHVS, CDR2 FNYEAQ. The CDR3 has 16 amino acids. V lost 0 bases, J lost 5 bases, and 6 bases stayed unmatched. Here the CDR3 DNA reads TGTGCCAGCAGCTTAGCGCAAGGACTAGCTCACAATGAGCAGTTCTTC. Translating gives CASSLAQGLAHNEQFF.

DNA for the CDR3: TGTGCCAGCAGTTTAGGGCCCACCCCAGGTCATTTT. Encoded protein: CASSLGPTPGHF. The chain has TRBV28 and TRBJ1-5; the D is unclear. The germline CDR1 and CDR2 sequences are MDHEN and SYDVKM. The CDR3 length is 12 residues. The V end lost 2 bases, the J end lost 16 bases, and 15 bases lay between the germline ends.

This clonotype was counted a few times. CDR3 amino acids: CASSGSILGIYEQYF. CDR3 DNA sequence: TGTGCCAGTAGTGGGTCGATTCTGGGTATCTACGAGCAGTACTTC. The chain joins TRBV19 to TRBJ2-7, with D hard to call. Germline loops: CDR1 LNHDA, CDR2 SQIVND (reference sequence). CDR3 size: 15 residues. Trimming removed 5 bases from V and 3 bases from J, with 17 bases in between.

This clonotype has just a few counts. The V gene is TRBV19, the J gene TRBJ2-7, with 9 bases fitting TRBD1. The CDR3 sequence is 14 residues long. The germline V gene encodes CDR1 LNHDA and CDR2 SQIVND (reference sequence). V gave up 9 bases and J gave up 1 base; unmatched junction bases: 7. As DNA, the CDR3 is TGTGCCAGCCGGGGGACAGGGACGTCCTACGAGCAGTACTTC. Translating gives CASRGTGTSYEQYF. Drawing the rest from reference TRBV19 and TRBJ2-7, the complete variable domain is DGGITQSPKYLFRKEGQNVTLSCEQNLNHDAMYWYRQDPGQGLRLIYYSQIVNDFQKGDIAEGYSVSREKKESFPLTVTSAQKNPTAFYLCASRGTGTSYEQYFGPGTRLTVT.

This clonotype was seen ten or more times. CDR3 in DNA: TGTGCCAGCAGCTCCAGGCAGGTGTTCTCTGGGGCCAACGTCCTGACTTTC. Its translation is CASSSRQVFSGANVLTF. The genes are TRBV5-8 and TRBJ2-6, with no clear D. V lost 3 bases and J 0 bases, leaving 13 bases between the germline ends. The CDR3 totals 17 residues. Germline CDR1 is SGHTS and CDR2 is YDEGEE.

This clonotype was recorded at least ten times. The V gene is TRBV7-9, the J gene TRBJ1-2; the D gene is possibly TRBD1 (5 bases). Germline V gene sequence: CDR1 SEHNR, CDR2 FQNEAQ (reference sequence). Trimming left V 4 bases short and J 6 bases short, with 15 bases between. The CDR3 runs 14 residues. CDR3 loop: CASSYKAGTDGYTF. CDR3 in DNA: TGTGCCAGCAGCTATAAAGCAGGGACGGATGGCTACACCTTC.

The gene calls are TRBV6-1 and TRBJ1-2; D unresolved. The V gene's germline CDR1 is MNHNS and CDR2 SASEGT. CDR3 size: 14 residues. Trimming shortened V by 3 bases and J by 0 bases, and 8 bases separated the two germline ends. This CDR3 reads CASSDPPANYGYTF. In DNA form, the CDR3 reads TGTGCCAGCAGTGATCCCCCAGCTAACTATGGCTACACCTTC.

This clonotype appeared a few times. This chain links TRBV19 with TRBJ2-2; 8 nucleotides line up with TRBD2. Trimming at V came to 6 bases and at J to 3 bases, leaving 6 bases not matched to a gene. This CDR3 region has 15 residues. Germline-derived CDR1 and CDR2 are LNHDA and SQIVND (reference sequence). The CDR3 sequence is CASSGRAAYTGELFF. Here the CDR3 DNA reads TGTGCCAGTAGCGGGAGGGCCGCGTACACCGGGGAGCTGTTTTTT.

The rearrangement uses TRBV10-3 and TRBJ2-2; 9 bases align to TRBD2. CDR3 length: 14 residues. The ends lost 4 bases at V and 5 bases at J; junction bases unmatched: 2. Germline-derived CDR1 and CDR2 are ENHRY and SYGVKD. CDR3 DNA: TGTGCCATCAGTGTGCGGGAGGGAACCGGGGAGCTGTTTTTT. This gives the protein CAISVREGTGELFF.

The chain is built from TRBV5-1 and TRBJ2-7; D possibly matches TRBD1 or TRBD2 (5 bases each). The CDR3 is 16 amino acids. Germline loops: CDR1 SGHRS, CDR2 YFSETQ. With 0 bases removed from V and 2 bases from J, the gap between germline ends came to 15 bases. The CDR3 is CASSLGGGPPTYEQYF. The CDR3 DNA reads as TGCGCCAGCAGCTTGGGGGGCGGGCCCCCTACCTACGAGCAGTACTTC.

V is TRBV7-2 and J is TRBJ2-1; possibly TRBD2 for D (6 bases). Germline CDR1 SGHTA, CDR2 FQGNSA. The CDR3 runs 14 residues. V was clipped by 5 bases and J by 7 bases, with 15 bases between them. The CDR3 nucleotides read TGTGCCAGCAGCCCAACGACTAGTTGGAATGAGCAGTTCTTC. Protein product: CASSPTTSWNEQFF.

This clonotype was recorded at least ten times. The CDR3 coding sequence is TGCGCCAGCAGCTCGGACAGGGCCAGGGGGACCCAGTACTTC. It translates to CASSSDRARGTQYF. The rearrangement uses TRBV5-1 and TRBJ2-5; 8 nucleotides match TRBD1. CDR1 is SGHRS, CDR2 YFSETQ, per germline. CDR3 length: 14 amino acids. After removal of 3 bases from V and 7 bases from J, the junction contained 8 bases not matched to a gene.

This clonotype was observed at least ten times. The chain links TRBV19 to TRBJ2-1; TRBD2 aligns across 11 bases. The CDR3 is 15 residues long. Losses at the gene ends were 6 bases for V and 3 bases for J; bases not matched to a gene: 4. The germline V gene has CDR1 LNHDA and CDR2 SQIVND (reference sequence). CDR3 amino acids: CASSTTSGNYNEQFF. The CDR3 DNA follows: TGTGCCAGTAGCACGACTAGCGGGAACTACAATGAGCAGTTCTTC.

This clonotype was seen a handful of times. V usage is TRBV2 and J usage is TRBJ2-1; weak D call: TRBD2 (6 bases). With 7 bases removed from V and 1 base from J, the gap between germline ends came to 14 bases. Germline loops: CDR1 SNHLY, CDR2 FYNNEI. CDR3 length: 15 residues. For the CDR3, the DNA is TGTGCCAGCAAAATAGCGGCAGCGTCCTACAATGAGCAGTTCTTC. As protein: CASKIAAASYNEQFF.

This chain connects TRBV19 to TRBJ2-7; tentatively, D is TRBD2 (5 bases). Germline values: CDR1 LNHDA, CDR2 SQIVND (reference sequence). There are 12 residues in the CDR3. Trimming shortened V by 3 bases and J by 6 bases, and 9 bases separated the two germline ends. The CDR3 loop reads CASSIGRGEQYF. In DNA form, the CDR3 reads TGTGCCAGTAGTATTGGGAGAGGCGAGCAGTACTTC.

This clonotype was found many times. The rearrangement uses TRBV27 and TRBJ1-1; D may be TRBD1 (5 bases). The CDR3 consists of 13 residues. The germline CDR1 and CDR2 sequences are MNHEY and SMNVEV (reference sequence). V lost 5 bases, J lost 9 bases, and 16 bases lay in between. This CDR3 is CASSITAGYQAFF. Written as DNA, the CDR3 is TGTGCCAGCAGTATAACCGCAGGGTATCAAGCTTTCTTT.

J is TRBJ1-5 and V is TRBV18; D may be TRBD1 (6 bases). V lost 8 bases to trimming and J lost 4 bases, with 12 bases between them. The CDR3 spans 13 residues. Germline V gene data show CDR1 as KGHSH and CDR2 as LQKENI. CDR3 nucleotides: TGTGCCAGCACAGGGACTGCTAATCAGCCCCAGCATTTT. It yields the protein CASTGTANQPQHF.

This clonotype was observed a handful of times. V and J are TRBV11-2 and TRBJ2-5, with D tentatively TRBD1 (5 bases). This CDR3 is built from 17 residues. CDR1 SGHAT and CDR2 FQNNGV come from the germline V gene. The V end was cut by 5 bases, the J end by 4 bases, with 23 bases between. CDR3: CASSLAQVPRSGETQYF. The CDR3 DNA sequence: TGTGCCAGCAGCCTCGCACAGGTTCCCCGGTCCGGAGAGACCCAGTACTTC.

The rearrangement joins TRBV25-1 to TRBJ2-5; D may correspond to TRBD1 or TRBD2 (5 bases each). Germline-derived CDR1 and CDR2 are MGHDK and SYGVNS. The ends were cut back, 3 bases at V and 3 bases at J, with 8 bases in the middle. This CDR3 comprises 13 residues. The CDR3 sequence: CASSDGTKETQYF. CDR3 nucleotide sequence: TGTGCCAGCAGTGACGGGACCAAAGAGACCCAGTACTTC.

This clonotype was picked up many times. The chain joins TRBV18 to TRBJ1-1; D call uncertain. Germline V lookup: CDR1 KGHSH, CDR2 LQKENI. The CDR3 is 16 amino acids. The germline V and J ends were trimmed by 0 bases and 1 base, with 12 bases remaining between them. The CDR3 sequence is CASSPPGAWSNTEAFF. In DNA, the CDR3 is TGTGCCAGCTCACCACCGGGCGCGTGGTCGAACACTGAAGCTTTCTTT.

This clonotype was seen a few times. V and J are TRBV5-1 and TRBJ2-3; 9 nucleotides align to TRBD2. J gave up 3 bases and V 3 bases, and 8 bases lay outside the gene matches. CDR1 SGHRS and CDR2 YFSETQ come from the germline V gene. This CDR3 spans 16 amino acids. Here the CDR3 reads CASSSNLAGITDTQYF. The CDR3 bases are TGCGCCAGCAGCTCCAATCTAGCGGGAATAACAGATACGCAGTATTTT.

The chain has TRBV5-1 and TRBJ2-5; D gene unclear. The CDR3 totals 13 residues. Trimming removed 5 bases at V and 7 bases at J, with 15 bases between. Germline CDR1 and CDR2: SGHRS and YFSETQ. CDR3 DNA: TGCGCCAGCAGAGGTAGCCCCAAGGGGACCCAGTACTTC. Its translation is CASRGSPKGTQYF.

This clonotype was found many times. The rearrangement joins TRBV18 to TRBJ1-5, with no clear D. The V and J ends lost 8 bases and 4 bases respectively, with 12 bases between them. CDR1 is KGHSH and CDR2 is LQKENI in the germline V gene. The CDR3 is made up of 13 amino acids. CDR3 in amino acids: CASATEENQPQHF. As DNA, the CDR3 is TGTGCCAGCGCTACAGAGGAAAATCAGCCCCAGCATTTT.

This clonotype has only a few counts. This sequence joins TRBV20-1 and TRBJ2-4; D unresolved. Trimming removed 0 bases from V and 0 bases from J, with 15 bases in between. Germline assignment: CDR1 DFQATT and CDR2 SNEGSKA (reference sequence). The CDR3 loop spans 17 amino acids. The CDR3 reads CSARDRNSALAKNIQYF. CDR3 in DNA: TGCAGTGCTAGAGATAGGAACAGCGCTCTAGCCAAAAACATTCAGTACTTC.

This clonotype has a handful of counts. The chain recombines TRBV27 with TRBJ2-3; D is unclear. V was cut by 8 bases and J by 0 bases, with 24 bases left in between. Germline-derived CDR1 and CDR2 are MNHEY and SMNVEV (reference sequence). CDR3 size: 18 residues. The CDR3 region has the DNA TGTGCCAGCCAACCTCGGAGCACCGCGTTTTCTAGCACAGATACGCAGTATTTT. It translates to CASQPRSTAFSSTDTQYF.

This rearrangement joins TRBV11-1 to TRBJ2-7, with D perhaps TRBD1 or TRBD2 (5 bases each). V was pared by 3 bases and J by 3 bases, with 12 bases between. Germline V lookup: CDR1 SGHAT, CDR2 FQDESV (reference sequence). This CDR3 is built from 14 residues. CDR3 loop: CASSLEDTNYEQYF. The CDR3 nucleotides read TGTGCCAGCAGCTTGGAGGACACCAACTACGAGCAGTACTTC.